These 5 T cell receptor beta chains were all obtained from the same sample, sequenced in a study of early stage breast cancer tumors. The data were produced by immunoSEQ multiplex PCR, yet TCRdb's version contains in-frame clones alone and is incomplete. The sample includes 35,000 to 45,000 clones, less than 80% seen only once; the top ten take over 6%. Sequencing was carried out using blood. Source of these receptors: a person between 60 and 69 years old with breast cancer.

The rearrangement joins TRBV28 to TRBJ1-1; tentative D call: TRBD1 (5 bases). Germline-derived CDR1 and CDR2 are MDHEN and SYDVKM. This CDR3 comprises 13 residues. V lost 8 bases and J lost 1, with 11 bases in between. In DNA form, the CDR3 reads TGTGCCAGCGTCCTAAGGGGGAACACTGAAGCTTTCTTT. Translated: CASVLRGNTEAFF. The full variable domain, with the rest looked up from reference TRBV28 and TRBJ1-1, is DVKVTQSSRYLVKRTGEKVFLECVQDMDHENMFWYRQDPGLGLRLIYFSYDVKMKEKGDIPEGYSVSREKKERFSLILESASTNQTSMYLCASVLRGNTEAFFGQGTRLTVV.

This clone was observed a handful of times. The chain employs TRBV10-2 and TRBJ1-2; D is uncertain. Germline CDR1 and CDR2: WSHSY and SAAADI. The CDR3 spans 15 residues. Trimming left V 1 base short and J 1 base short, with 10 bases between. The CDR3 sequence: CASSEWVPNNYGYTF. For the CDR3, the DNA is TGCGCCAGCAGTGAGTGGGTGCCCAATAACTATGGCTACACCTTC.

This clone was recorded a few times. The chain employs TRBV29-1 and TRBJ2-4, with D perhaps TRBD1 (6 bases). V lost 4 bases, J lost 2 bases, and 12 bases lay in between. The V gene's germline CDR1 is SQVTM and CDR2 ANQGSEA. The CDR3 is 14 amino acids. The CDR3 nucleotides read TGCAGCGTTGCGGGGACAACGACCAAAAACATTCAGTACTTC. Protein sequence: CSVAGTTTKNIQYF. Supplemented by reference TRBV29-1 and TRBJ2-4, the full variable domain reads SAVISQKPSRDICQRGTSLTIQCQVDSQVTMMFWYRQQPGQSLTLIATANQGSEATYESGFVIDKFPISRPNLTFSTLTVSNMSPEDSSIYLCSVAGTTTKNIQYFGAGTRLSVL.

This clone showed up just a few times. The chain links TRBV27 to TRBJ2-7, with D unresolved. V gave up 5 bases and J gave up 0 bases, with 8 bases separating them. The CDR3 sequence is 13 residues long. The germline gives CDR1 MNHEY, CDR2 SMNVEV (reference sequence). CDR3 coding DNA: TGTGCCAGCAGTAGGGTTAGCTCCTACGAGCAGTACTTC. Protein sequence: CASSRVSSYEQYF.

This clone was found a few times. The gene calls are TRBV23-1 and TRBJ1-5, with 9 bases lining up with TRBD1. TRBV23-1 belongs to the ORF category, with a function that is uncertain. The CDR3 has 19 amino acids. V lost 5 bases, J lost 3 bases, and 17 bases stayed unmatched. The CDR3 DNA reads TGCGCCAGCAGTATCCCCCGGGACAGGGAAGGAGATGCCAATCAGCCCCAGCATTTT. This encodes CASSIPRDREGDANQPQHF.